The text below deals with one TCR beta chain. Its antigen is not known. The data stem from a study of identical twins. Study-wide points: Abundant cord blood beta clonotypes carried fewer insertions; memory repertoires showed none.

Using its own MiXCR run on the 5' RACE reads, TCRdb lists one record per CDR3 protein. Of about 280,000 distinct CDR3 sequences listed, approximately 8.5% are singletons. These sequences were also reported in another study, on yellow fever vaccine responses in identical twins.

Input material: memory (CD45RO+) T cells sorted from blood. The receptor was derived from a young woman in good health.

The CDR3 loop reads CASSQGTITGTSGPYEQYF. In DNA form, the CDR3 reads TGCGCCAGCAGCCAAGGGACAATAACAGGGACTAGCGGACCCTACGAGCAGTACTTC. V gene TRBV4-1 combines with J gene TRBJ2-7; 11 nucleotides line up with TRBD2. Germline CDR1 and CDR2: MGHRA and YSYEKL. The CDR3 is 19 amino acids. Trimming removed 1 base from V and 2 bases from J; junction bases left unmatched: 13.